Presented here are 24 T cell receptor beta chains from one specimen sequenced in a study of shared clonotypes between healthy human individuals (dated by TCRdb to 2018 to 2021). Receptor libraries were prepared by the immunoSEQ multiplex PCR assay. Held by TCRdb, this immuneACCESS table contains in-frame sequences only and omits some clones. Under half of the omission traces to an unresolved V gene where checked; the cause of the rest is unknown. The sample contains about 2.1 million clones, around 93% of them found a single time. In total, the top ten clones hold more than 1.5% of the sample. CD8 naive samples consisted of CD45RO-negative cells that were positively selected for CCR7, yielding a CD45RA+CCR7+ population without TemRA cells. Sequenced input: naive CD8+ T cells from PBMCs. The sample's cell subset or site label is to be understood as: CD45RA+CCR7+. These receptors all come from a man aged 18 to 29 in good health. Some clones in this sample may be carry-over from other donors' samples.

About this clone: One end of the junction does not line up with germline, which may come from a read error. This rearrangement joins TRBV7-9 to TRBJ1-2; no firm D call. CDR1 SEHNR and CDR2 FQNEAQ come from the germline V gene (reference sequence). The CDR3 covers 8 residues. The CDR3 reads CASSPGPF. DNA for the CDR3: TGTGCCAGCAGCCCCGGACCGTTC.

The chain employs TRBV7-2 and TRBJ2-7, with TRBD2 matching over 8 bases. CDR3 length: 15 residues. CDR1 SGHTA and CDR2 FQGNSA come from the germline V gene. Trimming removed 1 base from V and 7 bases from J; junction bases left unmatched: 9. The CDR3 DNA follows: TGTGCCAGCAGCTTAGGCCGCAGCGGGAGTCGGGAGCAGTACTTC. Translation: CASSLGRSGSREQYF.

In this sample, this clone turned up once. The chain links TRBV2 to TRBJ2-1; D gene unclear. The CDR3 extends over 15 amino acids. CDR1 and CDR2 from the germline V gene are SNHLY and FYNNEI. V was pared by 3 bases and J by 4 bases, with 13 bases between. This CDR3 is CASSDPQSGYNEQFF. CDR3 nucleotides: TGTGCCAGCAGTGATCCCCAGTCTGGTTACAATGAGCAGTTCTTC.

J is TRBJ2-3 and V is TRBV27; D is uncertain. This CDR3 is 16 amino acids long. Per germline, CDR1 MNHEY and CDR2 SMNVEV (reference sequence). V was cut by 0 bases and J by 3 bases, with 13 bases left in between. The DNA for the CDR3 is TGTGCCAGCAGTTTATCGAAGAGAGGATGGACAGATACGCAGTATTTT. It is translated as CASSLSKRGWTDTQYF.

The chain recombines TRBV19 with TRBJ1-1; TRBD1 matches 9 bases. The CDR3 loop spans 14 amino acids. Trimming removed 7 bases from V and 11 bases from J; junction bases left unmatched: 14. Germline-derived CDR1 and CDR2 are LNHDA and SQIVND (reference sequence). CDR3 in amino acids: CASIPRQGGFGAFF. The CDR3 DNA follows: TGTGCCAGTATCCCCCGACAGGGGGGCTTTGGCGCTTTCTTT.

This rearrangement joins TRBV5-4 to TRBJ2-3; no definite D call. Deletions cut 1 base from V and 5 bases from J, with 11 bases between. Germline assignment: CDR1 SGHNT and CDR2 YYREEE (reference sequence). CDR3 length: 14 amino acids. CDR3 sequence (DNA): TGTGCCAGCAGCTTGTTCCCCAGCCGAGATACGCAGTATTTT. Translated, it gives CASSLFPSRDTQYF.

This rearrangement joins TRBV27 to TRBJ1-4, with TRBD1 as a possible D gene (6 bases). The germline CDR1 and CDR2 sequences are MNHEY and SMNVEV (reference sequence). The length of the CDR3 is 12 residues. Trimming removed 11 bases from V and 4 bases from J, with 11 bases in between. This CDR3 is CAARGDNEKLFF. In nucleotides, the CDR3 is TGTGCCGCCAGGGGCGATAATGAAAAACTGTTTTTT.

The V call is TRBV30, the J call TRBJ2-7; D not resolved. The CDR3 covers 12 residues. Trimming removed 3 bases at V and 7 bases at J, with 13 bases between. CDR1 is GTSNPN, CDR2 SVGIG, per germline (reference sequence). The CDR3 DNA reads as TGTGCCTGGAGACAGTCTCCTGGGGAGCAGTACTTC. It codes for CAWRQSPGEQYF.

Remarks on this clone: In the same sample, other DNA sequences code for this CDR3. The V call is TRBV7-9, the J call TRBJ2-1; D remains unclear. V lost 0 bases to trimming and J lost 10 bases, with 7 bases between them. Germline V lookup: CDR1 SEHNR, CDR2 FQNEAQ (reference sequence). This CDR3 spans 12 amino acids. The CDR3: CASSLAGPEQFF. Here the CDR3 DNA reads TGTGCCAGCAGCTTAGCGGGCCCCGAGCAGTTCTTC.

The V and J genes are TRBV9 and TRBJ2-1; D may be TRBD2 (6 bases). The CDR3 extends over 17 amino acids. The V and J ends lost 4 bases and 3 bases respectively, with 20 bases between them. Germline V gene data show CDR1 as SGDLS and CDR2 as YYNGEE. The CDR3 loop is CASSSLEGGANYNEQFF. The CDR3 coding sequence is TGTGCCAGCAGCTCTCTGGAGGGTGGGGCTAACTACAATGAGCAGTTCTTC.

The count of this clone is one. This chain uses TRBV29-1 with TRBJ2-7; 10 nucleotides agree with TRBD1. Losses at the gene ends were 4 bases for V and 2 bases for J; bases not matched to a gene: 8. The V gene's germline CDR1 is SQVTM and CDR2 ANQGSEA. The CDR3 runs 15 residues. CDR3 DNA: TGCAGCGTTGGTAGTCGGGACAGGGGCGCCTACGAGCAGTACTTC. This translates into CSVGSRDRGAYEQYF.

The chain joins TRBV7-6 to TRBJ2-2, with TRBD2 identical over 7 bases. From germline, CDR1 is SGHVS and CDR2 FNYEAQ. The J segment lost 4 bases and the V segment lost 5 bases, leaving 13 bases of the junction unmatched. CDR3 length equals 17 residues. As DNA, the CDR3 is TGTGCCAGCAGCCCTACAAAGCAGGCGGGAGTCACCGGGGAGCTGTTTTTT. It codes for CASSPTKQAGVTGELFF.

Details on this clone: At the DNA level, this CDR3 is encoded by other sequences in the same sample as well. The chain couples TRBV27 to TRBJ2-7; the D is unclear. This CDR3 is 13 amino acids long. Trimming took 2 bases from V and 3 from J, leaving 8 bases between them. Germline V gene data show CDR1 as MNHEY and CDR2 as SMNVEV (reference sequence). In DNA form, the CDR3 reads TGTGCCAGCAGTTTAAACAGAGTCTACGAGCAGTACTTC. Translated, it gives CASSLNRVYEQYF.

The V and J genes are TRBV29-1 and TRBJ2-7, with TRBD1 identical over 8 bases. Trimming took 6 bases from V and 4 from J; bases not matched to a gene: 20. CDR3 size: 17 residues. Germline loops: CDR1 SQVTM, CDR2 ANQGSEA. The CDR3 region is CSVRLLLDREFSYEQYF. DNA of the CDR3: TGCAGCGTAAGATTATTACTGGACAGGGAGTTTTCGTACGAGCAGTACTTC.

This clone was seen only once. The V call is TRBV28, the J call TRBJ2-3; maybe TRBD2 (5 bases). V was cut by 1 base and J by 11 bases, with 16 bases left in between. The CDR3 runs 14 residues. Germline V gene sequence: CDR1 MDHEN, CDR2 SYDVKM. In DNA form, the CDR3 reads TGTGCCAGCAGTTTATATGGGCAAGCGGCGGAGCAGTATTTT. Protein sequence: CASSLYGQAAEQYF.

The chain uses TRBV29-1 and TRBJ2-5, with D perhaps matching TRBD2 (5 bases). The CDR3 loop spans 12 amino acids. Trimming took 4 bases from V and 3 from J, leaving 9 bases between them. CDR1 and CDR2 from the germline V gene are SQVTM and ANQGSEA. The CDR3 sequence is CSVAGFKETQYF. In DNA form, the CDR3 reads TGCAGCGTTGCGGGATTCAAAGAGACCCAGTACTTC.

This chain links TRBV28 with TRBJ1-1, with TRBD1 identical over 7 bases. The germline V gene encodes CDR1 MDHEN and CDR2 SYDVKM. Trimming took 6 bases from V and 1 from J; bases not matched to a gene: 5. The CDR3 totals 14 residues. The CDR3 reads CASSVQGSNTEAFF. The CDR3 coding sequence is TGTGCCAGCAGCGTACAGGGGTCGAACACTGAAGCTTTCTTT.

V and J are TRBV18 and TRBJ2-3; the D gene is possibly TRBD1 (6 bases). V lost 4 bases and J lost 2, with 10 bases in between. This CDR3 has 14 residues. The germline gives CDR1 KGHSH, CDR2 LQKENI. Here the CDR3 DNA reads TGTGCCAGCTCACACCGGGACACCACAGATACGCAGTATTTT. Residues: CASSHRDTTDTQYF.

The chain has TRBV7-9 and TRBJ2-1, with 12 bases aligning to TRBD2. The CDR3 extends over 15 amino acids. Looked up from germline, CDR1 is SEHNR and CDR2 is FQNEAQ (reference sequence). J gave up 5 bases and V 4 bases, and 3 bases lay outside the gene matches. The CDR3 DNA is TGTGCCAGCAGCTCCCGGACTAGCGGGGACAATGAGCAGTTCTTC. Its translation: CASSSRTSGDNEQFF.

The rearrangement links TRBV11-3 to TRBJ2-2, with D possibly being TRBD2 (6 bases). Germline V CDR1 and CDR2: SGHNT, YENEEA. The CDR3 is 16 residues long. V was shortened by 2 bases and J by 5 bases, with 15 bases between the two germline ends. For the CDR3, the DNA is TGTGCCAGCAGCTTATTTGGGGGAGGTAGTACCGGGGAGCTGTTTTTT. This sequence encodes CASSLFGGGSTGELFF.

This clone was observed once. The chain combines TRBV14 with TRBJ2-5; a weak D match, TRBD1 (6 bases). The V and J ends lost 1 base and 7 bases respectively, with 19 bases between them. The CDR3 sequence is 16 residues long. CDR1 and CDR2 (germline): SGHDN, FVKESK. Written as DNA, the CDR3 is TGTGCCAGCAGCCAAGGCCCCCGGCAGGGGAGTTGGACCCAGTACTTC. Encoded protein: CASSQGPRQGSWTQYF.

The rearrangement uses TRBV19 and TRBJ1-2; 9 positions agree with TRBD1. The CDR3 length is 14 residues. The junction had 6 bases not matched to a gene; V was cut back by 4 bases and J by 6 bases. The V gene's germline CDR1 is LNHDA and CDR2 SQIVND (reference sequence). The chain's CDR3 is CASSTRQGVNGYTF. CDR3 DNA sequence: TGTGCCAGTAGTACAAGACAGGGGGTCAATGGCTACACCTTC.

This chain links TRBV15 with TRBJ2-5, with D possibly TRBD2 on 6 matching bases. Trimming shortened V by 2 bases and J by 4 bases, and 14 bases separated the two germline ends. This CDR3 spans 15 amino acids. Germline V gene lookup returns CDR1 LNHNV and CDR2 YYDKDF (reference sequence). This CDR3 is CATSRTLGAGETQYF. CDR3 sequence (DNA): TGTGCCACCAGCAGAACACTGGGAGCGGGAGAGACCCAGTACTTC.

V usage is TRBV5-8 and J usage is TRBJ2-1; TRBD1 matches 7 bases. V lost 2 bases, J lost 7 bases, and 3 bases stayed unmatched. CDR3 size: 13 residues. Per germline, CDR1 SGHTS and CDR2 YDEGEE. CDR3 sequence reads: CASSLEGANEQFF. In nucleotides, the CDR3 is TGTGCCAGCAGCTTAGAGGGGGCGAATGAGCAGTTCTTC.